The T cell receptor (beta chain) described here comes from a study of cytomegalovirus exposure and HLA in healthy donors. Study-level points and caveats: Accurate HLA-A and HLA-B prediction from TCR beta sequences was reported for most subjects. A list of 164 TCR beta chains associated with cytomegalovirus was given. Later analysis showed TCR association rates varying by HLA locus, highest for DRB1 and lowest for HLA-C.

The germline CDR1 and CDR2 sequences are SQVTM and ANQGSEA. This CDR3 comprises 16 residues. V gave up 7 bases and J gave up 0 bases, with 16 bases separating them. PCR amplification relied on 60 Vbeta primers (plus 13 Jbeta primers). Sequenced by immunoSEQ multiplex PCR; TCRdb stores in-frame clones only, minus some. The table for this sample gives tens of thousands of clones. Turning to this clone: Its target is not known.

There were likely unrecorded immune exposures, though donors were nominally healthy when sampled. This receptor was obtained from a male donor in good health and CMV-seronegative. Sequencing input: PBMCs. This chain links TRBV29-1 with TRBJ2-6; D perhaps matches TRBD1 (6 bases). CDR3 sequence reads: CSASRDTDSGANVLTF. The CDR3 nucleotides read TGCAGCGCTTCCCGGGACACGGACTCTGGGGCCAACGTCCTGACTTTC.